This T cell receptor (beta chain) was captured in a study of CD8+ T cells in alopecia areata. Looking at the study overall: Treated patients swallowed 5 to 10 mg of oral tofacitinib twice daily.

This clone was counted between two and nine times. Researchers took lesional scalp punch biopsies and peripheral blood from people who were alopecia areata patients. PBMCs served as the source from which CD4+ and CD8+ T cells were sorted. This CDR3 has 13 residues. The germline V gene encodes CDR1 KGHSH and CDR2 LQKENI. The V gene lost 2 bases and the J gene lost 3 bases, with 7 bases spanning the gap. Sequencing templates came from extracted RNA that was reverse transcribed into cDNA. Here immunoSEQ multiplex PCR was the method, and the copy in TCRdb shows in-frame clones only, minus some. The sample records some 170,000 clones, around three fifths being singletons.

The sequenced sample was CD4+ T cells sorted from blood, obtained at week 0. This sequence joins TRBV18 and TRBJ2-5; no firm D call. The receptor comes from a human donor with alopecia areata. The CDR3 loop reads CASSPGFEETQYF. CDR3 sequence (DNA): TGTGCCAGCTCACCAGGATTCGAAGAGACCCAGTACTTC.